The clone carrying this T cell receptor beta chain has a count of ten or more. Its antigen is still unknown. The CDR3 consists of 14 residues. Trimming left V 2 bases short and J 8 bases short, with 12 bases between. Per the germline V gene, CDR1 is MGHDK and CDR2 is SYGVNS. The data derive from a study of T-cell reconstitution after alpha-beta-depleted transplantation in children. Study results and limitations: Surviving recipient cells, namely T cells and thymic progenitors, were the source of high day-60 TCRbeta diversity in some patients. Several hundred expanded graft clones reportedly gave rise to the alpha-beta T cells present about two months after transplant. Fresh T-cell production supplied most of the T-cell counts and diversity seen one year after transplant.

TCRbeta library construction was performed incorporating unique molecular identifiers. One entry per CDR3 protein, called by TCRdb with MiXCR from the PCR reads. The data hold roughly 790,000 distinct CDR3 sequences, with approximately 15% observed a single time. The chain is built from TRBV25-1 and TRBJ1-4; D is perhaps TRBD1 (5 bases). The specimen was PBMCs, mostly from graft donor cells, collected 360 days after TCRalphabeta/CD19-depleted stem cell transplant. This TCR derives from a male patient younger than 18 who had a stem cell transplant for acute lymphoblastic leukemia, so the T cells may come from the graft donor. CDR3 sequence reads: CASSEGREGEKLFF. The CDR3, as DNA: TGTGCCAGCAGTGAAGGCAGGGAAGGGGAAAAACTGTTTTTT.